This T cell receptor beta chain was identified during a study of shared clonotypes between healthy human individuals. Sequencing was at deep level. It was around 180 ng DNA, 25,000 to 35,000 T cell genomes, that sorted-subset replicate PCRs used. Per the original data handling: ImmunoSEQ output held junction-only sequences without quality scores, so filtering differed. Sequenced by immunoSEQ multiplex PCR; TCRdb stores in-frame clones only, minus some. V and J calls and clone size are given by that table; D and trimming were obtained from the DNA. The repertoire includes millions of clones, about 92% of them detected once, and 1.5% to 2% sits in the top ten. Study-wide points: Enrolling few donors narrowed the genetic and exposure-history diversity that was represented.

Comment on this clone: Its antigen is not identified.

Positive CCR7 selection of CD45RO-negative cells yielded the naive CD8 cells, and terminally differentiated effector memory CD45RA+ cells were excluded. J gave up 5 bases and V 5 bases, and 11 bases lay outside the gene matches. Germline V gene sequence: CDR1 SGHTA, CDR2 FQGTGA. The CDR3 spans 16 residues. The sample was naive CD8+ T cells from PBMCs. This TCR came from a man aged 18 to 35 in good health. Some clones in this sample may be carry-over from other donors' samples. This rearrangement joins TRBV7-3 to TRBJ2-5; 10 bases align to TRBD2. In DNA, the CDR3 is TGTGCCAGCAGCCCCGGGACTAGCGTTCAGGCGGAGACCCAGTACTTC. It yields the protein CASSPGTSVQAETQYF.